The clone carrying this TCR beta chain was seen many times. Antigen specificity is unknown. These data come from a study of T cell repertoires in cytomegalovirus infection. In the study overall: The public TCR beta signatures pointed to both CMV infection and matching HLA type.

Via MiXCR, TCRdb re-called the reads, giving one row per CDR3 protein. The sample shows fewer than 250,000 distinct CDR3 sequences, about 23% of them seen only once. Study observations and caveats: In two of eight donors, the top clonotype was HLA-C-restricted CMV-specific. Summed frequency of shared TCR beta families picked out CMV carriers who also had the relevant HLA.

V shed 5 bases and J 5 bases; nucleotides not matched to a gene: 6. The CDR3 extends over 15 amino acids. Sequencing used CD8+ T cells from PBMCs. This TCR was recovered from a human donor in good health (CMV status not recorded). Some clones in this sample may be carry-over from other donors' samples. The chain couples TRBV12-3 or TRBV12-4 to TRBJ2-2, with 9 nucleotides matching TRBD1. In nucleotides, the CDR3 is TGTGCCAGCAGTCCACCGGGACAGGGAACCGGGGAGCTGTTTTTT. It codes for CASSPPGQGTGELFF.